A single sample is the source of the 18 T cell receptor beta chains below, sequenced in a study of T cell responses to AZD1222 COVID-19 vaccine. Assay used: immunoSEQ multiplex PCR; TCRdb lists only in-frame clones, some missing. Of tens of thousands of clones in the sample, about 87% were seen once. This specimen consisted of peripheral blood, obtained 28 days after the second AZD1222 dose. These receptors all stem from an adult who received the AZD1222 COVID-19 vaccine.

The V and J genes are TRBV6-5 and TRBJ2-5; D assignment may be TRBD1 or TRBD2 (5 bases each). Trimming removed 6 bases at V and 4 bases at J, with 18 bases between. This CDR3 region has 15 residues. Germline values: CDR1 MNHEY, CDR2 SVGAGI. CDR3 DNA: TGTGCCAGCAGGACGGGGCTTGAGGTCCGAGAGACCCAGTACTTC. It translates to CASRTGLEVRETQYF.

This clone was seen only a few times. The chain combines TRBV7-9 with TRBJ2-3; D is possibly TRBD1 (5 bases). CDR1 and CDR2 (germline): SEHNR, FQNEAQ (reference sequence). The CDR3 has 14 amino acids. The V end was cut by 2 bases, the J end by 5 bases, with 11 bases between. The CDR3 is CASSLIRDRDTQYF. DNA for the CDR3: TGTGCCAGCAGCTTAATCAGGGATAGAGATACGCAGTATTTT.

This sequence joins TRBV6-1 and TRBJ1-2; TRBD1 matches at 7 bases. This CDR3 has 13 residues. Trimming removed 2 bases from V and 8 bases from J; junction bases left unmatched: 5. Germline CDR1 reads MNHNS; CDR2 reads SASEGT. CDR3 region: CASSETGDRGYTF. The CDR3 DNA follows: TGTGCCAGCAGTGAAACGGGGGACAGAGGCTACACCTTC.

The genes are TRBV7-8 and TRBJ2-1, with TRBD2 matching 9 bases. Germline trimming cut 5 bases from V and 8 bases from J; bases unmatched to any gene: 13. Germline V gene lookup returns CDR1 SGHVS and CDR2 FQNEAQ. The CDR3 runs to 16 residues. The CDR3 region has the DNA TGTGCCAGCAGCAGGACTTATAGCGGGAGTGGATATGAGCAGTTCTTC. This encodes CASSRTYSGSGYEQFF.

The chain recombines TRBV11-2 with TRBJ1-1; maybe TRBD1 (6 bases). Germline V gene sequence: CDR1 SGHAT, CDR2 FQNNGV. This CDR3 region has 12 residues. Trimming pared 4 bases from V and 7 bases from J, leaving 10 bases between. The CDR3 is CASSSEGGEAFF. CDR3 bases: TGTGCCAGCAGCTCTGAGGGGGGTGAAGCTTTCTTT. Filled out from reference TRBV11-2 and TRBJ1-1, the complete variable domain reads EAGVAQSPRYKIIEKRQSVAFWCNPISGHATLYWYQQILGQGPKLLIQFQNNGVVDDSQLPKDRFSAERLKGVDSTLKIQPAKLEDSAVYLCASSSEGGEAFFGQGTRLTVV.

This chain connects TRBV6-5 to TRBJ2-1; 9 nucleotides match TRBD2. Germline-derived CDR1 and CDR2 are MNHEY and SVGAGI. J lost 8 bases, V lost 10 bases, and 12 bases had no gene match. This CDR3 has 14 amino acids. The CDR3 here is CATLGAGGLHEQFF. CDR3 in DNA: TGTGCCACCCTGGGCGCGGGAGGGCTTCATGAGCAGTTCTTC.

The chain uses TRBV10-2 and TRBJ2-1; 10 bases are shared with TRBD2. The V gene's germline CDR1 is WSHSY and CDR2 SAAADI. V dropped 11 bases and J dropped 4; count of bases not matched to a gene: 14. The CDR3 is made up of 16 amino acids. The CDR3 DNA reads TGCGCCGCTAGGGCTAGCGGGAGTAAACTTTACAATGAGCAGTTCTTC. Protein sequence: CAARASGSKLYNEQFF.

The J gene is TRBJ1-4, the V gene TRBV5-1, with 7 bases fitting TRBD1. J lost 4 bases, V lost 4 bases, and 7 bases had no gene match. The CDR3 consists of 15 residues. Germline assignment: CDR1 SGHRS and CDR2 YFSETQ. CDR3: CASSLTGTVNEKLFF. As DNA, the CDR3 is TGCGCCAGCAGCCTGACAGGGACCGTTAATGAAAAACTGTTTTTT. The complete variable domain, with remaining parts taken from reference TRBV5-1 and TRBJ1-4, reads KAGVTQTPRYLIKTRGQQVTLSCSPISGHRSVSWYQQTPGQGLQFLFEYFSETQRNKGNFPGRFSGRQFSNSRSEMNVSTLELGDSALYLCASSLTGTVNEKLFFGSGTQLSVL.

The rearrangement uses TRBV29-1 and TRBJ2-2; maybe TRBD2 (5 bases). Germline V gene sequence: CDR1 SQVTM, CDR2 ANQGSEA. Trimming took off 7 bases at V and 5 bases at J, with 11 bases between the two ends. The CDR3 has 12 residues. CDR3 in amino acids: CSADRETGELFF. CDR3 sequence (DNA): TGCAGCGCAGATCGGGAAACCGGGGAGCTGTTTTTT.

V is TRBV7-2 and J is TRBJ1-2; TRBD1 agrees at 7 bases. J lost 0 bases, V lost 5 bases, and 3 bases had no gene match. This CDR3 is built from 14 residues. Looked up from germline, CDR1 is SGHTA and CDR2 is FQGNSA. The CDR3 nucleotides read TGTGCCAGCAGCCCGGGACAGACTAACTATGGCTACACCTTC. Translation gives CASSPGQTNYGYTF.

Only one count was recorded for this clone. This sequence joins TRBV2 and TRBJ1-5; 7 bases agree with TRBD1. Germline assignment: CDR1 SNHLY and CDR2 FYNNEI. CDR3 length: 13 amino acids. V was pared by 8 bases and J by 4 bases, with 5 bases of the junction left unmatched. In nucleotides, the CDR3 is TGTGCCAGCCAGAAGGACAGGAATCAGCCCCAGCATTTT. Its protein product is CASQKDRNQPQHF. Based on the CDR3 plus reference TRBV2 and TRBJ1-5, the full variable domain is EPEVTQTPSHQVTQMGQEVILRCVPISNHLYFYWYRQILGQKVEFLVSFYNNEISEKSEIFDDQFSVERPDGSNFTLKIRSTKLEDSAMYFCASQKDRNQPQHFGDGTRLSIL.

V usage is TRBV7-8 and J usage is TRBJ1-1, with D hard to call. Germline V CDR1 and CDR2: SGHVS, FQNEAQ. The CDR3 is made up of 14 amino acids. V was trimmed by 6 bases and J by 0 bases, leaving 11 bases between them. CDR3 sequence reads: CASRRGVMNTEAFF. DNA for the CDR3: TGTGCCAGCAGACGCGGGGTCATGAACACTGAAGCTTTCTTT.

The V gene is TRBV18, the J gene TRBJ1-2; D perhaps matches TRBD1 (5 bases). Trimming took 6 bases from V and 7 from J, leaving 15 bases between them. This CDR3 has 13 amino acids. The germline gives CDR1 KGHSH, CDR2 LQKENI. In nucleotides, the CDR3 is TGTGCCAGCTCGGGACTCCTCGACGTTGGCTACACCTTC. It is translated as CASSGLLDVGYTF.

The V gene is TRBV5-1, the J gene TRBJ1-5; the D gene is possibly TRBD1 (6 bases). This CDR3 has 15 residues. Per germline, CDR1 SGHRS and CDR2 YFSETQ. Trimming left V 5 bases short and J 7 bases short, with 19 bases between. The CDR3 DNA reads TGCGCCAGCAGTGAATTTGGTCTGGGGGCACAGCCCCAGCATTTT. Amino acid sequence: CASSEFGLGAQPQHF.

This chain links TRBV2 with TRBJ2-7; 9 nucleotides align to TRBD1. Trimming at V came to 4 bases and at J to 2 bases, leaving 3 bases not matched to a gene. Germline CDR1 reads SNHLY; CDR2 reads FYNNEI. This CDR3 is built from 14 residues. CDR3 sequence: CASSAGQGPYEQYF. The CDR3 nucleotides read TGTGCCAGCAGTGCGGGACAGGGCCCCTACGAGCAGTACTTC.

The V call is TRBV3-1 (or the pseudogene TRBV3-2), the J call TRBJ2-1; TRBD2 aligns across 7 bases. The length of the CDR3 is 15 residues. After removal of 4 bases from V and 4 bases from J, the junction contained 7 bases not matched to a gene. Germline CDR1 reads LGHDT; CDR2 reads YNNKEL (reference sequence). CDR3 sequence: CASSLRDYQYNEQFF. Written as DNA, the CDR3 is TGTGCCAGCAGCCTCCGGGACTATCAGTACAATGAGCAGTTCTTC.

The rearrangement joins TRBV10-2 to TRBJ2-2; 8 bases match TRBD1. V dropped 7 bases and J dropped 1; count of bases not matched to a gene: 5. The CDR3 is made up of 15 amino acids. The germline gives CDR1 WSHSY, CDR2 SAAADI. The chain's CDR3 is CASKSGTGNTGELFF. The CDR3 DNA is TGCGCCAGCAAATCCGGGACAGGGAACACCGGGGAGCTGTTTTTT.

This chain connects TRBV12-3 or TRBV12-4 to TRBJ2-2; D gene unclear. The CDR3 is 12 residues long. V shed 6 bases and J shed 3 bases, with 5 bases lying between them. CDR3 DNA: TGTGCCAGCAGGCCCGACACCGGGGAGCTGTTTTTT. As protein: CASRPDTGELFF.